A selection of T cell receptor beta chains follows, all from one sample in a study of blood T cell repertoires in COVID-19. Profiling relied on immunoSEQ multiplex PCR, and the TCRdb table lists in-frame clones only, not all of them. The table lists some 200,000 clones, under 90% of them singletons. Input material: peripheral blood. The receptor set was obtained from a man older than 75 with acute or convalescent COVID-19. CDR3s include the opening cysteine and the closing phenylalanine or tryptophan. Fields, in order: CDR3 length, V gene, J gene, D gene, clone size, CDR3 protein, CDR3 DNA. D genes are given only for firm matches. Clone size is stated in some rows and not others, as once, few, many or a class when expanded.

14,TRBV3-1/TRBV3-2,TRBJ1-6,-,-,CASSQVQGNSPLHF,TGTGCCAGCAGCCAAGTACAGGGAAATTCACCCCTCCACTTT
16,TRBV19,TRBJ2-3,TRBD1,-,CASSIGDRGLTDTQYF,TGTGCCAGTAGTATCGGTGACAGGGGGCTGACAGATACGCAGTATTTT
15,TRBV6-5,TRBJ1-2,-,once,CASRLSRDRVYGYTF,TGTGCCAGCAGGCTCAGTAGAGATCGGGTTTATGGCTACACCTTC
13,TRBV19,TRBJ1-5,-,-,CASSIGRDQPQHF,TGTGCCAGTAGTATTGGTCGAGATCAGCCCCAGCATTTT
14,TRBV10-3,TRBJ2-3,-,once,CATGGDSPPDTQYF,TGTGCCACCGGGGGGGACAGTCCACCAGATACGCAGTATTTT
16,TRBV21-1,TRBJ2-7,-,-,CASSKIGSESSYEQYF,TGTGCCAGCAGCAAAATTGGTAGCGAAAGCTCCTACGAGCAGTACTTC
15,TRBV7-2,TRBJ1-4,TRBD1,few,CASSLEGTVAEKLFF,TGTGCCTCCAGCTTAGAGGGGACAGTTGCCGAAAAACTGTTTTTT
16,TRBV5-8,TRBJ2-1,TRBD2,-,CASSSDLLAGGNEQFF,TGTGCCAGCAGCTCCGATCTACTAGCGGGAGGCAATGAGCAGTTCTTC
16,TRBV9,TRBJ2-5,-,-,CASSVASGGIQETQYF,TGTGCCAGCAGCGTAGCGTCAGGGGGGATACAAGAGACCCAGTACTTC
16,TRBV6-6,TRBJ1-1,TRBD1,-,CASHRTGGVGDTEAFF,TGTGCCAGCCATAGGACAGGGGGCGTGGGGGACACTGAAGCTTTCTTT
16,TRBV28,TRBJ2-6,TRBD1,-,CASSPGQGGGANVLTF,TGTGCCAGCAGCCCCGGACAGGGCGGTGGGGCCAACGTCCTGACTTTC
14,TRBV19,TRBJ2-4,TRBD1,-,CASSPRTGRGIQYF,TGTGCCAGTAGTCCACGGACAGGAAGAGGCATTCAGTACTTC
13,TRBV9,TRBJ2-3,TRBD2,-,CASNWGGTDTQYF,TGTGCCAGCAATTGGGGGGGTACAGATACGCAGTATTTT
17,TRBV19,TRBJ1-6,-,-,CASRGHGVRQAGSPLHF,TGTGCCAGTAGGGGTCATGGAGTAAGACAGGCGGGTTCACCCCTCCACTTT
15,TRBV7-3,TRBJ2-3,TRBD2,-,CASSPSPTSSDTQYF,TGTGCCAGCAGCCCCTCCCCGACTAGCTCGGATACGCAGTATTTT
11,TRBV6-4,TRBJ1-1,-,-,CASSSIDLAFF,TGTGCCAGCAGCTCGATTGACTTGGCTTTCTTT
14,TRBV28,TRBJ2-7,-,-,CASSLGGVGYEQYF,TGTGCCAGCAGTTTGGGCGGGGTGGGCTACGAGCAGTACTTC
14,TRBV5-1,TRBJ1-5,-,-,CASSLDSSNQPQHF,TGCGCCAGCAGCTTAGACAGTAGCAATCAGCCCCAGCATTTT
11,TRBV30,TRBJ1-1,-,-,CAWSLTAEAFF,TGTGCCTGGAGTCTCACAGCTGAAGCTTTCTTT
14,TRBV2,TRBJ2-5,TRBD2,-,CASSYLAGGETQYF,TGTGCCAGCAGTTATTTAGCGGGAGGGGAGACCCAGTACTTC
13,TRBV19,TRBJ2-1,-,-,CASSRLVYNEQFF,TGTGCCAGTAGCAGACTAGTTTACAATGAGCAGTTCTTC